This TCR beta chain derives from a study of graft-versus-host responses after intestinal transplantation. At the level of the study: All recipients were transplanted with multivisceral, liver-intestinal, or isolated intestinal grafts. Anti-thymocyte globulin was used for induction in all recipients, who then took tacrolimus and steroids for approximately 3 years.

Produced via immunoSEQ multiplex PCR; TCRdb's table is partial and in-frame only. The profile shows about 19,000 clones, approximately 86% of them singletons. The V end was cut by 3 bases, the J end by 1 base, with 10 bases between. The CDR3 runs to 15 residues. From germline, CDR1 is LNHDA and CDR2 SQIVND (reference sequence). Post-transplant bone marrow came from the posterior iliac crest or another site. General observations from the study: Investigators detected GvH clones in recipient marrow, with some emerging earlier in ileum or blood.

With respect to this clone: The antigen is undetermined.

The chain joins TRBV19 to TRBJ1-5, with D tentatively TRBD1 (5 bases). This TCR was sampled from a human patient who received an intestinal transplant, so some T cells may come from the graft donor. The sample here was bone marrow, taken approximately 120 days after transplant. The CDR3 coding sequence is TGTGCCAGTAGTATGGAGGGACTCAGCAATCAGCCCCAGCATTTT. Residues: CASSMEGLSNQPQHF.